The 8 T cell receptor beta chains below were found in one sample sequenced in a study of human T cells and chemical hapten exposure. Someone pulled total RNA out of unfractionated whole blood. One entry per CDR3 protein results from TCRdb running MiXCR on the 5' RACE reads. The sample has about 140,000 distinct CDR3 sequences; 3.5% to 5% are singletons. Source of these receptors: a female donor in good health.

This clonotype has a count of ten or more. The genes are TRBV12-3 or TRBV12-4 and TRBJ2-6; D is unresolved. CDR3 size: 15 residues. V was pared by 1 base and J by 17 bases, with 21 bases between. The CDR3 DNA sequence: TGTGCCAGCAGTTTAGGGTCGCGCCCAGGAGTGAAAGTGACTTTC. This sequence encodes CASSLGSRPGVKVTF.

This clonotype was seen at least ten times. V is TRBV4-1 and J is TRBJ2-7, with 7 bases matching TRBD1. Germline V lookup: CDR1 MGHRA, CDR2 YSYEKL. V trimming: 0 bases; J trimming: 2 bases; junction bases outside the gene matches: 13. This CDR3 has 18 residues. CDR3 sequence reads: CASSQESSATGNPYEQYF. For the CDR3, the DNA is TGCGCCAGCAGCCAAGAAAGTTCAGCGACAGGGAACCCCTACGAGCAGTACTTC.

This clonotype was seen ten or more times. The chain has TRBV4-1 and TRBJ1-1; 7 positions agree with TRBD1. The CDR3 runs to 13 residues. V trimming: 4 bases; J trimming: 3 bases; junction bases outside the gene matches: 2. From germline, CDR1 is MGHRA and CDR2 YSYEKL. CDR3 in DNA: TGCGCCAGCAGCCCTGACAGGGACACTGAAGCTTTCTTT. Protein: CASSPDRDTEAFF.

The chain employs TRBV5-1 and TRBJ1-1; the D is unclear. Germline loops: CDR1 SGHRS, CDR2 YFSETQ. CDR3 length equals 14 residues. V lost 0 bases and J lost 1, with 7 bases in between. CDR3 nucleotides: TGCGCCAGCAGCTTGGCCCCTCCGAACACTGAAGCTTTCTTT. It encodes CASSLAPPNTEAFF.

This clonotype was seen ten or more times. The rearrangement uses TRBV5-1 and TRBJ2-5; D is undetermined. CDR3 length: 16 amino acids. The germline V gene has CDR1 SGHRS and CDR2 YFSETQ. V was trimmed by 0 bases and J by 4 bases, leaving 16 bases between them. DNA of the CDR3: TGCGCCAGCAGCTTGGTCACATCTGGCTGGCGAGAGACCCAGTACTTC. Translation gives CASSLVTSGWRETQYF.

This clonotype appeared many times. The J gene is TRBJ2-3, the V gene TRBV10-3; 7 bases match TRBD2. This CDR3 contains 14 residues. J was trimmed by 2 bases and V by 8 bases; bases with no gene match: 7. Per the germline V gene, CDR1 is ENHRY and CDR2 is SYGVKD. The CDR3 protein is CAIAGSGTTDTQYF. The CDR3 DNA follows: TGTGCCATCGCTGGAAGCGGGACCACAGATACGCAGTATTTT.

This clonotype was found many times. The CDR3 sequence: CASSFQDRADGYEQYF. The CDR3, as DNA: TGTGCCAGCAGTTTCCAGGACAGGGCAGACGGTTACGAGCAGTACTTC. The V and J genes are TRBV25-1 and TRBJ2-7; 8 nucleotides match TRBD1. V shed 5 bases and J 4 bases; nucleotides not matched to a gene: 13. This CDR3 region has 16 residues. Germline V lookup: CDR1 MGHDK, CDR2 SYGVNS.

Many counts were recorded for this clonotype. The V and J genes are TRBV30 and TRBJ1-2; D is perhaps TRBD1 (5 bases). Germline V gene data show CDR1 as GTSNPN and CDR2 as SVGIG (reference sequence). This CDR3 has 13 residues. Between the trimmed V and J ends, which lost 0 bases and 6 bases, there was a span of 11 bases. The CDR3: CAWSVKGSHGYTF. CDR3 coding DNA: TGTGCCTGGAGTGTAAAGGGGTCCCATGGCTACACCTTC.